This T cell receptor beta chain was captured in a study of radiotherapy plus CTLA-4 blockade in lung cancer. Turning to the study itself: Across the patients, objective responses occurred in about 18%, and disease control in over 25%.

Study results and limitations: Tumor-derived TCR clones expanded in blood after radiotherapy plus ipilimumab. Reported findings show early blood T cell clone dynamics, with interferon-beta, best predicted response.

Regarding this clone: Its matching antigen is unknown.

This CDR3 region has 15 residues. Per the germline V gene, CDR1 is KGHSH and CDR2 is LQKENI. Losses at the gene ends were 3 bases for V and 4 bases for J; bases not matched to a gene: 6. Clones were read by immunoSEQ multiplex PCR, and TCRdb kept only the in-frame ones, dropping some. The data contain approximately 81,000 clones, about 78% of them singletons. The TCR sequence derives from a human donor with non-small cell lung cancer who had a partial response to radiotherapy plus ipilimumab. Some clones in this sample may be carry-over from other donors' samples. This chain uses TRBV18 with TRBJ2-1; 7 nucleotides agree with TRBD1. The sequenced sample was peripheral blood, obtained from a patient treated with radiotherapy plus ipilimumab. The CDR3 DNA sequence: TGTGCCAGCTCACCTACGGGACAGCTTTACAATGAGCAGTTCTTC. As protein: CASSPTGQLYNEQFF.